This T cell receptor beta chain was identified during a study of T cells in Graves' hyperthyroidism and ophthalmopathy. Overall study findings and caveats: Most thyroid clonotypes that were expanded above 0.001 also turned up in blood.

RNA transcripts provided the source from which TCR beta CDR3 regions were amplified. In the first-round RT-PCR of the TCR CDR3, the HTBI primer set was used. TCRdb analysed the multiplex PCR reads with MiXCR anew, one entry per CDR3 protein. The table lists about 590,000 distinct CDR3 sequences, about a sixth of them singletons, with approximately 7% in the top ten. With 1 base removed from V and 0 bases from J, the gap between germline ends came to 9 bases. The CDR3 sequence is 15 residues long. Germline loops: CDR1 MNHNS, CDR2 SASEGT. As regards this clonotype: Its specificity is unknown. This may stem from a read error, because a much larger clone lies one nucleotide away.

This sequence joins TRBV6-1 and TRBJ1-2; tentatively, D is TRBD1 (6 bases). The source is a woman in her twenties or thirties with Graves' hyperthyroidism. Sequences were obtained from blood. The CDR3 is CASSEDGGPNYGYTF. The DNA of the CDR3 is TGTGCCAGCAGTGAAGACGGGGGGCCTAACTATGGCTACACCTTC.